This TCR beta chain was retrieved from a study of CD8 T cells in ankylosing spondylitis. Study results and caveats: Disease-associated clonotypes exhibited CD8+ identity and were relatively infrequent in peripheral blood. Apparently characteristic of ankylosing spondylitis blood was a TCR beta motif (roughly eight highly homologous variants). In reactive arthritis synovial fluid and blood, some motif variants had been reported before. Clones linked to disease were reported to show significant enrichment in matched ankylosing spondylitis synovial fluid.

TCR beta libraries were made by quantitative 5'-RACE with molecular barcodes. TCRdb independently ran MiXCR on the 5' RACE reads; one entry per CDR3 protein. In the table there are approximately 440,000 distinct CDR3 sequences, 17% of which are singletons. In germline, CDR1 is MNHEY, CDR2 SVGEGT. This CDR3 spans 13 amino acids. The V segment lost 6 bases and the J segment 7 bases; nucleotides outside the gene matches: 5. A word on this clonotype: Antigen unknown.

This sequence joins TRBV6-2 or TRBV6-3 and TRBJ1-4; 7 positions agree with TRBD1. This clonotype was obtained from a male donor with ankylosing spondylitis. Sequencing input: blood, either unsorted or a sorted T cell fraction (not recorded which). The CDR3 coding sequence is TGTGCCAGCAGACCGACAGGGACTGAAAAACTGTTTTTT. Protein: CASRPTGTEKLFF.